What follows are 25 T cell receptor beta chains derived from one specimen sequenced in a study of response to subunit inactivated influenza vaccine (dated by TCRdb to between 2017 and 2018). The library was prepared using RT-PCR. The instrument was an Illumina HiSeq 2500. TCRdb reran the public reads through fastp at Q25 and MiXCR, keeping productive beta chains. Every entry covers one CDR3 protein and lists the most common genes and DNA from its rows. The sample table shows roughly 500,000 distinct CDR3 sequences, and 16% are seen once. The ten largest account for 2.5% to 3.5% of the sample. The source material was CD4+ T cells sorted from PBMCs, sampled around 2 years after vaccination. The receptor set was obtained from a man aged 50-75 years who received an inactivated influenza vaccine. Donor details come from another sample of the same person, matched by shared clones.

The CDR3 region is CASTRLAGGQNTGELFF. For the CDR3, the DNA is TGCGCCAGCACTAGACTAGCGGGAGGACAGAACACCGGGGAGCTGTTTTTT. The chain combines TRBV10-2 with TRBJ2-2; 13 bases map to TRBD2. CDR3 length: 17 residues. Germline assignment: CDR1 WSHSY and CDR2 SAAADI. Trimming removed 7 bases from V and 1 base from J; junction bases left unmatched: 6.

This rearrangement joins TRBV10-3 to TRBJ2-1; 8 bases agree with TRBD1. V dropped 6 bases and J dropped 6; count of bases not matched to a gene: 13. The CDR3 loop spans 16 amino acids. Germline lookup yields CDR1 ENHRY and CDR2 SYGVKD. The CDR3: CAISSNPLDRGNEQFF. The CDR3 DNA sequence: TGTGCCATCAGCTCTAATCCCCTAGACAGGGGCAATGAGCAGTTCTTC.

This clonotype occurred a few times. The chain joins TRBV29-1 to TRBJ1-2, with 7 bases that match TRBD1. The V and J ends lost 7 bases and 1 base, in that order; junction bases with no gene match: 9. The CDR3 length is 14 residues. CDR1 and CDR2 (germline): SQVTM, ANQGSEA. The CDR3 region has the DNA TGCAGCGCCCAGGGGGACAGCGTTAACTATGGCTACACCTTC. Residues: CSAQGDSVNYGYTF.

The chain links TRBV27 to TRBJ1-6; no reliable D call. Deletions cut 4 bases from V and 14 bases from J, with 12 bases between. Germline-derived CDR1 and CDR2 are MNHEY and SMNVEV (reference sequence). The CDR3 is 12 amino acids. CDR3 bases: TGTGCCAGCAGTTCATCGACCAGTTCCCTCCACTTT. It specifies CASSSSTSSLHF.

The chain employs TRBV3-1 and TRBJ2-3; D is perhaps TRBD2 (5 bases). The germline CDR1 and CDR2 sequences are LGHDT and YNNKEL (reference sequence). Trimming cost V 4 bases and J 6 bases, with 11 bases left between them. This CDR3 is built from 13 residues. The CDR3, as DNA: TGTGCCAGCAGCCTCGGCCCGGGGGATACGCAGTATTTT. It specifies CASSLGPGDTQYF.

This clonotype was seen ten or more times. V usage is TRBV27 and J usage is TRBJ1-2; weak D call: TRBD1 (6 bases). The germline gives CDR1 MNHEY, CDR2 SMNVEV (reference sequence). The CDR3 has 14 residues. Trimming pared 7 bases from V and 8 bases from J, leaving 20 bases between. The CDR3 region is CASTGRGRMSGYTF. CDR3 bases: TGTGCCAGCACCGGCAGGGGAAGGATGAGCGGCTACACCTTC.

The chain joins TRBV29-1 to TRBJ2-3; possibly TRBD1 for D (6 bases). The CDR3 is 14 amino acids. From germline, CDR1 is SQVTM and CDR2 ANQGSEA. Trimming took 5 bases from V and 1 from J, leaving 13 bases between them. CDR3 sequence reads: CSVTYRVGTDTQYF. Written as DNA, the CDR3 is TGCAGCGTTACGTACAGGGTAGGCACAGATACGCAGTATTTT.

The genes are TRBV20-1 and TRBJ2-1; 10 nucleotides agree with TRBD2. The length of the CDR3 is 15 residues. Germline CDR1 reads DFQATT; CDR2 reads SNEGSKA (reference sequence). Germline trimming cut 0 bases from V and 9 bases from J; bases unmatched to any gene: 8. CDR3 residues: CSARDPASGGREQFF. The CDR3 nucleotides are TGCAGTGCTAGAGATCCGGCTAGCGGGGGCCGTGAGCAGTTCTTC.

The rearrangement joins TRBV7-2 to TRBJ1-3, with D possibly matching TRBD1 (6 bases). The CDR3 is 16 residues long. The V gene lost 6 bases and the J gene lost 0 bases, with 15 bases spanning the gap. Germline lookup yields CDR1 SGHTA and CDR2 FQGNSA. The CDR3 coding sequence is TGTGCCAGCAGTTACGGGACACTGAGCTCTGGAAACACCATATATTTT. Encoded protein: CASSYGTLSSGNTIYF.

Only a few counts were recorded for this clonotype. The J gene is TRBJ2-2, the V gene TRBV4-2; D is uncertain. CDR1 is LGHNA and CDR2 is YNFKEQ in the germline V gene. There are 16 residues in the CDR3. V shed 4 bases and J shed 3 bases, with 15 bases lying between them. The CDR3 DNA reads TGTGCCAGCAGCCCATCTCATAGGGTTTACACCGGGGAGCTGTTTTTT. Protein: CASSPSHRVYTGELFF.

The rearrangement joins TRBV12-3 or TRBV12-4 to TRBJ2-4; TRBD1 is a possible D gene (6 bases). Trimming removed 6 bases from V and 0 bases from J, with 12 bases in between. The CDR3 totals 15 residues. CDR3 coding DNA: TGTGCCAGCAGCCCGGGACACCTAGCCAAAAACATTCAGTACTTC. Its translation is CASSPGHLAKNIQYF.

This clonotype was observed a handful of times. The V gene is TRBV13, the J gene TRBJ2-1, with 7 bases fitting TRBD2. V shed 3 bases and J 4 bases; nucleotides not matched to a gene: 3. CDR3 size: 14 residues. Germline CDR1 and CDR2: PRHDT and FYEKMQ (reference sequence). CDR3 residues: CASSFRLAYNEQFF. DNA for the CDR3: TGTGCCAGCAGCTTTCGACTAGCTTACAATGAGCAGTTCTTC.

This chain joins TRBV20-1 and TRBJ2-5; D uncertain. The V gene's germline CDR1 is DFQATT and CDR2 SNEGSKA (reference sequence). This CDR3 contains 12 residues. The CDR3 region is CSRRSPPEAQYF. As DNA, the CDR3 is TGCAGCCGGCGATCGCCCCCCGAGGCCCAGTACTTC.

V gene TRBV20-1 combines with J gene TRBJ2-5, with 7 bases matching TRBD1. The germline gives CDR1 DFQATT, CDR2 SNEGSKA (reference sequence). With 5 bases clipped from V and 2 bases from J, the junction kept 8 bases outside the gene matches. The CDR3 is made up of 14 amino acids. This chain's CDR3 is CSALQGLGQETQYF. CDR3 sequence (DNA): TGCAGTGCTTTACAGGGGCTCGGGCAAGAGACCCAGTACTTC.

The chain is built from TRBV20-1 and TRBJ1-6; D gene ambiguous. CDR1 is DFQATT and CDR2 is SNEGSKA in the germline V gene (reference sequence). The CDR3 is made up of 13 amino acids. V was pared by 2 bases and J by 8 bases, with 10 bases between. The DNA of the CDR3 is TGCAGTGCTAGACAGTCCCGCGATTCACCCCTCCACTTT. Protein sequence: CSARQSRDSPLHF.

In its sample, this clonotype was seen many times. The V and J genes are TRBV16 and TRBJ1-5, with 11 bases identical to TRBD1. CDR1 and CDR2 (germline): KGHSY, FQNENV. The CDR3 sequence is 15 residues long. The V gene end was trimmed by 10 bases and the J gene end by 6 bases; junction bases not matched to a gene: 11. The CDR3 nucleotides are TGTGCCAATGCGGCCCTCGGGACAGGGGGTCAGCCCCAGCATTTT. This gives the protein CANAALGTGGQPQHF.

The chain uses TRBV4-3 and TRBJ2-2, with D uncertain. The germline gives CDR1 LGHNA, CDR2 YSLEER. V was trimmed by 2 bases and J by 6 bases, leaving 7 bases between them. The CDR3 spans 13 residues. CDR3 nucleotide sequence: TGCGCCAGCAGCCAATCTACGTCCGGGGAGCTGTTTTTT. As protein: CASSQSTSGELFF.

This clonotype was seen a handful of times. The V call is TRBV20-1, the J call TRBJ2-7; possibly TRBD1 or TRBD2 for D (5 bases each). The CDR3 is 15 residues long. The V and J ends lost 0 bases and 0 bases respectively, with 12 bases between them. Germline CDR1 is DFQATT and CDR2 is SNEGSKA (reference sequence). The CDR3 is CSARDSEDNSYEQYF. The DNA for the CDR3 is TGCAGTGCTAGAGATTCGGAGGACAACTCCTACGAGCAGTACTTC.

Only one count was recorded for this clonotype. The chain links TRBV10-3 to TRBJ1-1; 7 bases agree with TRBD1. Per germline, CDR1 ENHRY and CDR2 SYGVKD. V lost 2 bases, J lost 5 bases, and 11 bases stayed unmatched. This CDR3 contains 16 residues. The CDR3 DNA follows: TGTGCCATCAGTGAGGCCCCAGGGGGAGTGTTGACTGAAGCTTTCTTT. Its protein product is CAISEAPGGVLTEAFF.

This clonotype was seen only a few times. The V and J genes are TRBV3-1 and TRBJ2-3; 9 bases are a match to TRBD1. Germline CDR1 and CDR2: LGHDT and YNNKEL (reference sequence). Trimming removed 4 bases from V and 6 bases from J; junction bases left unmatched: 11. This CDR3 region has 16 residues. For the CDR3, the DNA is TGTGCCAGCAGCCCCCGGGACAGGGTGCTTGTGGATACGCAGTATTTT. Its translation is CASSPRDRVLVDTQYF.

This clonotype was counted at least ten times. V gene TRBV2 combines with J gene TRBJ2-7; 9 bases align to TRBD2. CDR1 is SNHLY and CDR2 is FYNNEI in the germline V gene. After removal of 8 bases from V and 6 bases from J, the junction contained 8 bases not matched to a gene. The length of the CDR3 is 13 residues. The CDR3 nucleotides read TGTGCCAGCGTCGCTAGCGGGATCCCCGAGCAGTACTTC. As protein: CASVASGIPEQYF.

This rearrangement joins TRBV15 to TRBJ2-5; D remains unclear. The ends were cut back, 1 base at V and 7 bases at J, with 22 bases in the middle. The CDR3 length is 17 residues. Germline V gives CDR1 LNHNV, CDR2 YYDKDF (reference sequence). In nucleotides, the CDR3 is TGTGCCACCAGCAGAGGAATCGAGATGCTAGATTCGGTGACCCAGTACTTC. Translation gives CATSRGIEMLDSVTQYF.

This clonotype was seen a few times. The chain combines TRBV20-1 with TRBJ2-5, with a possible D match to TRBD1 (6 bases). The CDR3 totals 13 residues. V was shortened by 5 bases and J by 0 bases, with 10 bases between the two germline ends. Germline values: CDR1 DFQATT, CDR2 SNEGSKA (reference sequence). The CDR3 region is CSAQTGYQETQYF. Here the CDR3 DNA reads TGCAGTGCTCAGACAGGTTACCAAGAGACCCAGTACTTC.

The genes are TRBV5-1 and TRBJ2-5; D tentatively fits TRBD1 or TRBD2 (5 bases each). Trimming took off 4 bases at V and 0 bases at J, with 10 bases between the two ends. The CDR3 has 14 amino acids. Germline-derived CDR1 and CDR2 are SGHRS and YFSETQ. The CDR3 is CASSPGAYQETQYF. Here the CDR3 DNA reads TGCGCCAGCAGCCCCGGGGCCTACCAAGAGACCCAGTACTTC.

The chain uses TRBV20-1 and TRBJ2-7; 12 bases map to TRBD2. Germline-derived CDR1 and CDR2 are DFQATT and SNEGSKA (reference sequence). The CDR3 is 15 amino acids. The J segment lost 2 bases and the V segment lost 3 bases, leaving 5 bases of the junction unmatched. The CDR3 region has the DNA TGCAGTGCTAGGGCTAGCGGGAGGGCCCCCTACGAGCAGTACTTC. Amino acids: CSARASGRAPYEQYF.